This T cell receptor (beta chain) was recorded in a study of control samples from healthy donors and cancer patients. The CDR3 is made up of 15 amino acids. Germline-derived CDR1 and CDR2 are SNHLY and FYNNEI. V lost 5 bases and J lost 0; bases outside the gene matches: 6. TCRdb keeps only in-frame clones here, not all; method: immunoSEQ multiplex PCR. Of 190,000 or so clones detected, roughly 93% appear once; the ten largest clones hold roughly 1.5%. This clone was detected once. The origin of this receptor is a man between 18 and 29 years old in good health. The gene calls are TRBV2 and TRBJ1-2; the match to TRBD1 covers 7 bases. Source material: blood. The CDR3 loop is CASSPGGGTNYGYTF. CDR3 in DNA: TGTGCCAGCAGTCCAGGGGGAGGGACTAACTATGGCTACACCTTC.